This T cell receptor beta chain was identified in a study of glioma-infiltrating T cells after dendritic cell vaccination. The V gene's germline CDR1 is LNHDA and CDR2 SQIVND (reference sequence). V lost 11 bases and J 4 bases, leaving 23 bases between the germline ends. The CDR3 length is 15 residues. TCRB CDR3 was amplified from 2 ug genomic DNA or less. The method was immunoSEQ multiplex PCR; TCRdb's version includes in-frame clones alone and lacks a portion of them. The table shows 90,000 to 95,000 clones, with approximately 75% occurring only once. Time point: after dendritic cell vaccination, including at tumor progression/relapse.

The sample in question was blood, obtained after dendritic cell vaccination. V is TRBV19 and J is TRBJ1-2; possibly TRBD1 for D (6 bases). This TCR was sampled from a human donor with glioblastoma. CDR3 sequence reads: CASRRGGLAAYGYTF. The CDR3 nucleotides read TGTGCCTCGAGACGGGGGGGCTTGGCGGCCTATGGCTACACCTTC.